The clone carrying this T cell receptor beta chain was seen more than once but under ten times. The CDR3 runs to 13 residues. CDR1 SGHRS and CDR2 YFSETQ come from the germline V gene. Trimming removed 6 bases at V and 0 bases at J, with 9 bases between. These data belong to a study of regulatory T cells in long-lasting Graves disease. Time point defined: persistent/refractory GD, antithyroid drugs over 5 years with positive TRAb. RNA isolated from PBMCs was used to make the TCR library. The TCR beta library used iRepertoire HTBI primers with Arm-PCR amplification of CDR3. From the multiplex PCR reads, TCRdb called clonotypes with MiXCR, one entry per CDR3 protein. The sample includes about 470,000 distinct CDR3 sequences, about 22% seen only once; the top ten take roughly 7.1%.

This sequence joins TRBV5-1 and TRBJ1-1; a weak D match, TRBD1 (5 bases). Sequencing used peripheral blood mononuclear cells (PBMCs), obtained when the disease was refractory, from a patient treated with antithyroid drugs. The clonotype comes from a female donor with Graves disease. In nucleotides, the CDR3 is TGCGCCAGCACCGGGACGGTGAACACTGAAGCTTTCTTT. Translating it yields CASTGTVNTEAFF.